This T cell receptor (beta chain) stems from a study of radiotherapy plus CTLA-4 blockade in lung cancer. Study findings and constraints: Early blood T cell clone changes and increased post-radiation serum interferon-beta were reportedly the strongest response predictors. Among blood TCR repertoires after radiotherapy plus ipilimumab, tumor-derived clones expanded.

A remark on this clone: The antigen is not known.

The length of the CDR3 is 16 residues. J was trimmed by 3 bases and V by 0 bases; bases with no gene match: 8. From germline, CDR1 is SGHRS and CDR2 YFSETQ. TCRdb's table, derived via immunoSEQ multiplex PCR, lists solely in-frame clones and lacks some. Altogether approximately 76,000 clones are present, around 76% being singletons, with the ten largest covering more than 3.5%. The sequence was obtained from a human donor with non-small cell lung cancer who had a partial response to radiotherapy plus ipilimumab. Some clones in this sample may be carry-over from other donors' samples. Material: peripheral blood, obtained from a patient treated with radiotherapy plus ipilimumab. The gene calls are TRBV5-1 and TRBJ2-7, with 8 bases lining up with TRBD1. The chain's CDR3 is CASSLVSGTGFYEQYF. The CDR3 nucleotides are TGCGCCAGCAGCTTGGTCTCCGGGACAGGCTTCTACGAGCAGTACTTC.